The rows below give T cell receptor beta chains drawn from one sample of a study of T cells in Graves' hyperthyroidism and ophthalmopathy. One entry per CDR3 protein, called by TCRdb with MiXCR from the multiplex PCR reads. The sample consists of roughly 200,000 distinct CDR3 sequences, around 17% of them appearing once. Sequencing was performed on blood. Every receptor here comes from a man aged 35 to 55 with Graves' hyperthyroidism. CDR3s include the opening cysteine and the closing phenylalanine or tryptophan. D genes are given only for firm matches. Some rows mark clone size as missing; the rest say once, few, many or name a class of expanded clone.

clone_size	v_call	j_call	d_call	cdr3_nt	cdr3_aa
many	TRBV7-9	TRBJ1-5	.	TGTGCCAGCAGCTTAGGGGGGGGATGGGACCAGCCCCAGCATTTT	CASSLGGGWDQPQHF
many	TRBV28	TRBJ2-7	.	TGTGCCAGCAGTTCCGTACGGGAGCAGTACTTC	CASSSVREQYF
many	TRBV18	TRBJ1-2	TRBD1	TGTGCCAGCTCGCGACAGGGCTATGGCTACACCTTC	CASSRQGYGYTF
many	TRBV7-3	TRBJ2-2	.	TGTGCCAGCAGCTCCCTCGGTGGGGGGCCGACTGTGAACACCGGGGAGCTGTTTTTT	CASSSLGGGPTVNTGELFF
few	TRBV20-1	TRBJ1-2	TRBD1	TGCAGTGCCCAGGACAGGGGAGGCTATGGCTACACCTTC	CSAQDRGGYGYTF
few	TRBV6-1	TRBJ1-5	.	TGTGCCAGCAGTGAGGGTAAGAAGCTAAATCAGCCCCAGCATTTT	CASSEGKKLNQPQHF
few	TRBV20-1	TRBJ2-2	TRBD1	TGCAGTGCTAGCCGGGACAGCAACACCGGGGAGCTGTTTTTT	CSASRDSNTGELFF
many	TRBV2	TRBJ1-2	.	TGTGCCAGCAGGGCCCGGGGGGCGATTGGCTACACCTTC	CASRARGAIGYTF
many	TRBV7-9	TRBJ1-1	TRBD1	TGTGCCAGCAGCTTAGGGGTCCGGGACAGGGGCAAGAACACTGAAGCTTTCTTT	CASSLGVRDRGKNTEAFF
many	TRBV29-1	TRBJ2-5	TRBD1	TGCAGCGGCGGGACAGGGCATACTGAGACCCAGTACTTC	CSGGTGHTETQYF
many	TRBV6-1	TRBJ1-5	.	TGTGCCAGCAGCCAACAGGGTTTACATCAGCCCCAGCATTTT	CASSQQGLHQPQHF
many	TRBV24-1	TRBJ2-3	.	TGTGCCACCAGTGATTCAGGGTTAGATACGCAGTATTTT	CATSDSGLDTQYF
many	TRBV28	TRBJ2-2	.	TGTGCCAGCAGTTTAATCGGGGGCGCGAGCACCGGGGAGCTGTTTTTT	CASSLIGGASTGELFF
many	TRBV7-2	TRBJ1-2	TRBD1	TGTGCCAGCAGCTTTAGAAATACAGGGGCCCCCCTCCACTATGGCTACACCTTC	CASSFRNTGAPLHYGYTF
few	TRBV6-5	TRBJ1-1	.	TGTGCCAGCAGTTACTCGACAGGCCTTGAAGCTTTCTTT	CASSYSTGLEAFF
many	TRBV2	TRBJ2-1	.	TGTGCCAGCAGCGCAAATAGCGCGAAAGATGAGCAGTTCTTC	CASSANSAKDEQFF
many	TRBV2	TRBJ2-1	TRBD2	TGTGCCAGCAGTGAAGCGCGGACTAGCGGGGGGGCTCCCTCCTACAATGAGCAGTTCTTC	CASSEARTSGGAPSYNEQFF
many	TRBV4-3	TRBJ2-1	TRBD1	TGCGCCAGCAGCCAAGGTCCACAGGGGGCGCCTCATGAGCAGTTCTTC	CASSQGPQGAPHEQFF
many	TRBV12-3/TRBV12-4	TRBJ2-1	TRBD2	TGTGCCAGCAGTTCCTTGATCCTAGCGGGGGCCTACAATGAGCAGTTCTTC	CASSSLILAGAYNEQFF
.	TRBV12-3/TRBV12-4	TRBJ1-6	.	TGTGCCAGCCGGCCTCTTAGTAATTCACCCCTCCACTTT	CASRPLSNSPLHF
many	TRBV2	TRBJ1-1	.	TGTGCCAGCGAGGCAGGGACGAACACTGAAGCTTTCTTT	CASEAGTNTEAFF
many	TRBV28	TRBJ2-7	.	TGTGCCAGCAGTTTAAGGGGGGCCGAGCAGTACTTC	CASSLRGAEQYF
.	TRBV3-1	TRBJ1-2	.	TGTGCCAGCAGCCTAAGGCCGGTGGTTGGCTACACCTTC	CASSLRPVVGYTF
many	TRBV10-3	TRBJ2-7	.	TGTGCTGCTAAGGGGGGGCTCGAGCAGTACTTC	CAAKGGLEQYF
few	TRBV4-2	TRBJ1-4	.	TGTGCCAGCAGCCAAGATGGCCAAACTAATGAAAAACTGTTTTTT	CASSQDGQTNEKLFF
few	TRBV27	TRBJ1-2	TRBD1	TGTGCCAGCAGTGCCCGGACAGGACCGGGGGGCTACACCTTC	CASSARTGPGGYTF
.	TRBV7-2	TRBJ2-4	.	TGTGCCAGCAGCCCGGTGAGGGGGAACATTCAGTACTTC	CASSPVRGNIQYF
.	TRBV14	TRBJ1-2	TRBD1	TGTGCCAGCAGCCAAGGGGACAGGGCCCTCTTATATGGCTACACCTTC	CASSQGDRALLYGYTF
many	TRBV11-1	TRBJ2-3	.	TGTGCCAGCAGCTGGGGGGATACGCAGTATTTT	CASSWGDTQYF
.	TRBV9	TRBJ2-7	TRBD1	TGTGCCAGCAGCGAAGGGGACAGGGGCTACGAGCAGTACTTC	CASSEGDRGYEQYF
many	TRBV20-1	TRBJ2-7	TRBD1	TGCAGTGCTCCCAAGGCCGGGACAGGTGACTACGAGCAGTACTTC	CSAPKAGTGDYEQYF
.	TRBV25-1	TRBJ1-5	TRBD1	TGTGCCAGCCTTACAGGACAGGGCCATACGCTCTCTATAACCGTTAGCAATCAGCCCCAGCATTTT	CASLTGQGHTLSITVSNQPQHF
many	TRBV2	TRBJ1-2	.	TGTGCCAGCAGTGAAGTGTATGGCTACACCTTC	CASSEVYGYTF
many	TRBV30	TRBJ1-5	TRBD1	TGTGCCTGGAGTGATCCGAGGACAGGGGATCAGCCCCAGCATTTT	CAWSDPRTGDQPQHF
many	TRBV20-1	TRBJ1-5	.	TGCAGTGCTAGCACAGGCCAGATATTCAATCAGCCCCAGCATTTT	CSASTGQIFNQPQHF
few	TRBV15	TRBJ2-1	TRBD2	TGTGCCACCTCCACTAGGCCGGGGGGCTCCTACAATGAGCAGTTCTTC	CATSTRPGGSYNEQFF